The T cell receptor (beta chain) under discussion was sequenced for a study of blood T cell repertoires in COVID-19. At the level of the study: The analysed material was cDNA or gDNA that came from T cells, B-cell-depleted T cells, or PBMCs.

Germline loops: CDR1 SQVTM, CDR2 ANQGSEA. The CDR3 totals 13 residues. V dropped 7 bases and J dropped 1; count of bases not matched to a gene: 6. Method: immunoSEQ multiplex PCR; TCRdb's copy keeps in-frame clones and lacks some. Among 130,000 or so clones listed, just over 85% were seen once. This clonotype originated in a man aged 40-55 years with acute or convalescent COVID-19. The rearrangement uses TRBV29-1 and TRBJ2-5; 7 bases are shared with TRBD2. The specimen was peripheral blood. The DNA of the CDR3 is TGCAGCGGGGGGAGCGGGGCCCAAGAGACCCAGTACTTC. Protein sequence: CSGGSGAQETQYF. Full variable domain (remainder filled in from reference TRBV29-1 and TRBJ2-5): SAVISQKPSRDICQRGTSLTIQCQVDSQVTMMFWYRQQPGQSLTLIATANQGSEATYESGFVIDKFPISRPNLTFSTLTVSNMSPEDSSIYLCSGGSGAQETQYFGPGTRLLVL.